One and the same sample provided the 30 T cell receptor beta chains below, sequenced in a study of T-cell memory formation after mild COVID-19. TCRdb passed the 5' RACE reads through MiXCR, listing each CDR3 protein once. The table records 350,000 to 500,000 distinct CDR3 sequences, 20% to 25% of them present only once. The sample was PBMCs or a T cell subset sorted from them (not recorded which). The receptors shown here come from an adult woman who had mild COVID-19 (a few samples of this study predate the infection). Cell type and time point are not known.

The chain has TRBV4-2 and TRBJ2-7, with TRBD1 identical over 7 bases. V lost 4 bases and J lost 2; bases outside the gene matches: 11. Per the germline V gene, CDR1 is LGHNA and CDR2 is YNFKEQ. The CDR3 sequence is 16 residues long. CDR3 DNA: TGTGCCAGCAGCCCACGGAACTCCGGGACAGCCTACGAGCAGTACTTC. This sequence encodes CASSPRNSGTAYEQYF.

This clonotype was detected a few times. The chain carries TRBV7-3 and TRBJ2-1; possibly TRBD2 for D (6 bases). CDR1 is SGHTA and CDR2 is FQGTGA in the germline V gene. The V end was cut by 4 bases, the J end by 8 bases, with 18 bases between. The CDR3 contains 15 residues. CDR3 region: CASSSRGGRWDEQFF. CDR3 DNA sequence: TGTGCCAGCAGCTCCCGGGGTGGGAGGTGGGATGAGCAGTTCTTC.

This clonotype was seen more than once but under ten times. The gene calls are TRBV7-8 and TRBJ2-5; D might be TRBD1 (6 bases). The CDR3 is 13 amino acids. The germline CDR1 and CDR2 sequences are SGHVS and FQNEAQ. V was trimmed by 4 bases and J by 3 bases, leaving 9 bases between them. The CDR3 DNA follows: TGTGCCAGCAGCTCTCGGACAGAAGAGACCCAGTACTTC. This sequence encodes CASSSRTEETQYF.

The genes are TRBV12-3 or TRBV12-4 and TRBJ1-5; 9 bases match TRBD1. This CDR3 has 14 amino acids. V shed 1 base, J shed 6 bases, and the junction held 1 base outside the gene matches. CDR3 residues: CASSLGTGVQPQHF. The CDR3 region has the DNA TGTGCCAGCAGTTTAGGGACAGGGGTTCAGCCCCAGCATTTT.

The chain carries TRBV7-9 and TRBJ2-5; 11 bases match TRBD1. The J segment lost 5 bases and the V segment lost 6 bases, leaving 8 bases of the junction unmatched. CDR3 length equals 15 residues. The germline CDR1 and CDR2 sequences are SEHNR and FQNEAQ (reference sequence). For the CDR3, the DNA is TGTGCCAGCAGATCAGGACAGGGGGCTAGGGAGACCCAGTACTTC. Its translation is CASRSGQGARETQYF.

The V gene is TRBV6-5, the J gene TRBJ1-3, with D perhaps matching TRBD1 (6 bases). The germline V gene encodes CDR1 MNHEY and CDR2 SVGAGI. CDR3 length equals 16 residues. With 6 bases removed from V and 3 bases from J, the gap between germline ends came to 18 bases. In DNA form, the CDR3 reads TGTGCCAGCAGATCCCCGACCGGGGGCAGTGGAAACACCATATATTTT. This sequence encodes CASRSPTGGSGNTIYF.

This clonotype was counted a few times. The V call is TRBV3-1, the J call TRBJ1-5; no definite D call. V shed 1 base and J shed 2 bases, with 9 bases lying between them. Germline-derived CDR1 and CDR2 are LGHDT and YNNKEL (reference sequence). This CDR3 comprises 15 residues. CDR3 loop: CASSQGIEGNQPQHF. The DNA for the CDR3 is TGTGCCAGCAGCCAAGGGATCGAGGGCAATCAGCCCCAGCATTTT.

The rearrangement links TRBV7-7 to TRBJ2-1, with TRBD1 matching 7 bases. CDR1 is SSHAT, CDR2 FNYEAQ, per germline (reference sequence). V lost 5 bases and J lost 4; bases outside the gene matches: 8. The CDR3 extends over 15 amino acids. The CDR3 region has the DNA TGTGCCAGCAGCCTGAATCCAGGGGGTTACAATGAGCAGTTCTTC. Translation gives CASSLNPGGYNEQFF.

This sequence joins TRBV20-1 and TRBJ2-3, with a weak D call TRBD2 (6 bases). The CDR3 runs 14 residues. CDR1 and CDR2 (germline): DFQATT, SNEGSKA (reference sequence). Trimming shortened V by 4 bases and J by 0 bases, and 11 bases separated the two germline ends. The CDR3 loop reads CSAKRELSTDTQYF. The CDR3 nucleotides read TGCAGTGCTAAACGGGAGCTAAGCACAGATACGCAGTATTTT.

The chain links TRBV27 to TRBJ1-1; TRBD1 is a possible D gene (6 bases). The CDR3 runs to 11 residues. CDR1 and CDR2 (germline): MNHEY, SMNVEV (reference sequence). V was clipped by 6 bases and J by 7 bases, with 9 bases between them. The CDR3 DNA reads TGTGCCAGCAGCCAGGGGTTTGAAGCTTTCTTT. It yields the protein CASSQGFEAFF.

This chain links TRBV7-9 with TRBJ1-1; TRBD1 aligns across 7 bases. With 5 bases clipped from V and 4 bases from J, the junction kept 7 bases outside the gene matches. This CDR3 has 14 residues. Germline V gene lookup returns CDR1 SEHNR and CDR2 FQNEAQ (reference sequence). For the CDR3, the DNA is TGTGCCAGCAGCCCAGGGGGGGGCGTCACTGAAGCTTTCTTT. It specifies CASSPGGGVTEAFF.

This clonotype was detected a few times. The chain uses TRBV5-1 and TRBJ1-2, with a tentative D call TRBD1 (5 bases). This CDR3 is 14 amino acids long. V was trimmed by 0 bases and J by 6 bases, leaving 12 bases between them. CDR1 and CDR2 from the germline V gene are SGHRS and YFSETQ. The CDR3 nucleotides read TGCGCCAGCAGCTTGGGAGCAGGGAAGGATGGCTACACCTTC. It encodes CASSLGAGKDGYTF.

The rearrangement uses TRBV4-2 and TRBJ2-5; perhaps TRBD2 as D (5 bases). Germline V CDR1 and CDR2: LGHNA, YNFKEQ. The CDR3 is 13 amino acids. V lost 5 bases and J 2 bases, leaving 9 bases between the germline ends. CDR3 region: CASSGGGQETQYF. In DNA, the CDR3 is TGTGCCAGCAGCGGAGGAGGACAAGAGACCCAGTACTTC.

This clonotype was detected many times. This chain joins TRBV5-6 and TRBJ2-7; D possibly corresponds to TRBD1 (5 bases). Between the trimmed V and J ends, which lost 3 bases and 5 bases, there was a span of 15 bases. The CDR3 is made up of 14 amino acids. CDR1 is SGHDT and CDR2 is YYEEEE in the germline V gene. The CDR3 DNA reads as TGTGCCAGCAGCTATATAGGGGCAGACCACGAGCAGTACTTC. It is translated as CASSYIGADHEQYF.

This clonotype was recorded only once. An end of the junction differs from the germline gene, which may be a read error. V gene TRBV7-8 combines with J gene TRBJ1-5; 10 bases fit TRBD1. Germline CDR1 reads SGHVS; CDR2 reads FQNEAQ. CDR3 length equals 17 residues. CDR3 protein: CASSLVGGQGLNQPQQF. The CDR3 DNA is TGTGCCAGCAGCTTAGTAGGGGGACAGGGGTTAAATCAGCCCCAGCAATTT.

This clonotype occurred many times. The chain links TRBV7-9 to TRBJ2-7; D is unresolved. The germline V and J ends were trimmed by 1 base and 4 bases, with 8 bases remaining between them. From germline, CDR1 is SEHNR and CDR2 FQNEAQ (reference sequence). The CDR3 is made up of 13 amino acids. The CDR3 spells CASSLVGRYEQYF. Written as DNA, the CDR3 is TGTGCCAGCAGCTTAGTCGGCAGATACGAGCAGTACTTC.

CDR3 residues: CASSYRVASDEQFF. Written as DNA, the CDR3 is TGTGCCAGCAGTTATCGGGTTGCTAGCGATGAGCAGTTCTTC. This chain links TRBV6-5 with TRBJ2-1; TRBD2 is a possible D gene (6 bases). The CDR3 totals 14 residues. V was pared by 3 bases and J by 8 bases, with 14 bases between. Germline CDR1 and CDR2: MNHEY and SVGAGI.

This clonotype was detected a few times. The chain links TRBV6-5 to TRBJ1-2; 11 nucleotides match TRBD1. The CDR3 covers 15 residues. The germline gives CDR1 MNHEY, CDR2 SVGAGI. V lost 2 bases and J lost 4; bases outside the gene matches: 3. For the CDR3, the DNA is TGTGCCAGCAGTTACGGACAGGGGGCCCTCTATGGCTACACCTTC. Its translation: CASSYGQGALYGYTF.

V usage is TRBV24-1 and J usage is TRBJ2-1; D remains unclear. The ends were cut back, 0 bases at V and 0 bases at J, with 14 bases in the middle. Germline CDR1 is KGHDR and CDR2 is SFDVKD. This CDR3 comprises 18 residues. This chain's CDR3 is CATSDLTESRFSYNEQFF. CDR3 DNA sequence: TGTGCCACCAGTGATTTGACGGAAAGCCGTTTCTCCTACAATGAGCAGTTCTTC.

This clonotype was counted only a few times. The chain links TRBV29-1 to TRBJ2-1; D unresolved. The V and J ends lost 4 bases and 8 bases respectively, with 3 bases between them. Germline lookup yields CDR1 SQVTM and CDR2 ANQGSEA. CDR3 length: 9 residues. The CDR3 protein is CSVGYEQFF. Here the CDR3 DNA reads TGCAGCGTTGGGTATGAGCAGTTCTTC.

This clonotype was counted only a few times. J is TRBJ2-3 and V is TRBV7-9; D not resolved. The CDR3 totals 15 residues. V was cut by 3 bases and J by 0 bases, with 10 bases left in between. CDR1 is SEHNR and CDR2 is FQNEAQ in the germline V gene (reference sequence). CDR3 in DNA: TGTGCCAGCAGCTTGGCACTTAGGAGCACAGATACGCAGTATTTT. Its protein is CASSLALRSTDTQYF.

This clonotype was detected a few times. This chain connects TRBV6-2 or TRBV6-3 to TRBJ2-1; 12 bases map to TRBD2. The CDR3 extends over 17 amino acids. J lost 7 bases, V lost 1 base, and 8 bases had no gene match. Looked up from germline, CDR1 is MNHEY and CDR2 is SVGEGT. CDR3 nucleotides: TGTGCCAGCAGTTACTGGGCTAGCGGGGGGGCGTGGAATGAGCAGTTCTTC. As protein: CASSYWASGGAWNEQFF.

The rearrangement uses TRBV12-3 or TRBV12-4 and TRBJ2-1; TRBD2 matches 8 bases. The CDR3 loop spans 14 amino acids. The V segment lost 6 bases and the J segment 9 bases; nucleotides outside the gene matches: 10. The CDR3 bases are TGTGCCAGCAGGCCCTCCGGGAGGGATTCTGAGCAGTTCTTC. It codes for CASRPSGRDSEQFF.

This clonotype was recorded a few times. The chain uses TRBV25-1 and TRBJ2-6, with 11 bases matching TRBD1. Germline CDR1 MGHDK, CDR2 SYGVNS. V shed 2 bases and J 0 bases; nucleotides not matched to a gene: 3. The CDR3 totals 18 residues. The CDR3 sequence is CASSEGQGAASGANVLTF. For the CDR3, the DNA is TGTGCCAGCAGTGAAGGACAGGGGGCAGCCTCTGGGGCCAACGTCCTGACTTTC.

This clonotype was observed many times. The J gene is TRBJ2-7, the V gene TRBV4-3; D is perhaps TRBD2 (6 bases). This CDR3 comprises 16 residues. Germline lookup yields CDR1 LGHNA and CDR2 YSLEER. Between the trimmed V and J ends, which lost 0 bases and 6 bases, there was a span of 18 bases. CDR3 protein: CASSQDRAGPEIEQYF. Written as DNA, the CDR3 is TGCGCCAGCAGCCAAGACCGAGCGGGCCCCGAGATCGAGCAGTACTTC.

V and J are TRBV30 and TRBJ2-3; no firm D call. Trimming pared 4 bases from V and 12 bases from J, leaving 17 bases between. The CDR3 length is 12 residues. Germline loops: CDR1 GTSNPN, CDR2 SVGIG (reference sequence). CDR3 region: CAWNPMAAFQYF. CDR3 sequence (DNA): TGTGCCTGGAACCCTATGGCGGCCTTTCAGTATTTT.

The rearrangement uses TRBV20-1 and TRBJ2-7; 12 bases agree with TRBD2. The CDR3 sequence is 17 residues long. Germline V gives CDR1 DFQATT, CDR2 SNEGSKA (reference sequence). Trimming removed 3 bases from V and 2 bases from J; junction bases left unmatched: 11. The CDR3 nucleotides are TGCAGTGCTAGGTCTCTAGCGGGAGGGCCTGCGGCCTACGAGCAGTACTTC. Translating gives CSARSLAGGPAAYEQYF.

The J gene is TRBJ1-6, the V gene TRBV5-1; tentative D call: TRBD1 (5 bases). Per the germline V gene, CDR1 is SGHRS and CDR2 is YFSETQ. This CDR3 region has 15 residues. Trimming removed 4 bases from V and 7 bases from J, with 15 bases in between. CDR3 DNA: TGCGCCAGCAGCCCGGAGGGACGGATAAATTCACCCCTCCACTTT. This translates into CASSPEGRINSPLHF.

V usage is TRBV5-1 and J usage is TRBJ2-3; D is unresolved. V gave up 0 bases and J gave up 1 base, with 15 bases separating them. Germline V gives CDR1 SGHRS, CDR2 YFSETQ. CDR3 length equals 17 residues. The CDR3: CASSLGALPAGTDTQYF. The DNA for the CDR3 is TGCGCCAGCAGCTTGGGGGCCCTCCCCGCGGGCACAGATACGCAGTATTTT. The variable domain in full, completed from reference TRBV5-1 and TRBJ2-3, reads KAGVTQTPRYLIKTRGQQVTLSCSPISGHRSVSWYQQTPGQGLQFLFEYFSETQRNKGNFPGRFSGRQFSNSRSEMNVSTLELGDSALYLCASSLGALPAGTDTQYFGPGTRLTVL.

This clonotype was seen a few times. The rearrangement links TRBV11-2 to TRBJ2-7, with 8 bases that match TRBD2. CDR3 length: 18 amino acids. Germline V gene data show CDR1 as SGHAT and CDR2 as FQNNGV. Unmatched junction bases numbered 15, after V lost 5 bases and J lost 0 bases. The CDR3 DNA follows: TGTGCCAGCAGCCCGATCGAAAGGGAGCGGGGGAGCTCCTACGAGCAGTACTTC. It specifies CASSPIERERGSSYEQYF.